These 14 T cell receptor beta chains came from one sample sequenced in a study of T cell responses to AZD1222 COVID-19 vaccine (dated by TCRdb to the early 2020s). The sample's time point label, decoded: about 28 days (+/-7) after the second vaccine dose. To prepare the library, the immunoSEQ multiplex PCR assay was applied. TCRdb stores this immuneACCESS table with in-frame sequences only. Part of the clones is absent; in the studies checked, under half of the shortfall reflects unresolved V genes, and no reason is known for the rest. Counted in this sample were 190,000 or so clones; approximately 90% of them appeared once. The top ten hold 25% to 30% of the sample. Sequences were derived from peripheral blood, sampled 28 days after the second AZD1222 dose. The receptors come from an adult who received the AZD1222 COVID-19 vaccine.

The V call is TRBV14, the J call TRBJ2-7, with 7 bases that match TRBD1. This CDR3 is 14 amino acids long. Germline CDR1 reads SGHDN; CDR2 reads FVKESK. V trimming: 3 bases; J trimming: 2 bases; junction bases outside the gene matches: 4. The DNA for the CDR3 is TGTGCCAGCAGCCAGTGGACAGGACCCTACGAGCAGTACTTC. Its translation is CASSQWTGPYEQYF.

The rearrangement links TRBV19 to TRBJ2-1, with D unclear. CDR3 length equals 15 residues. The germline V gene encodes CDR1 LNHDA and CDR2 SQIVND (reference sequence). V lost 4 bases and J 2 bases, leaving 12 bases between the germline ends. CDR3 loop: CASSTTVVTYNEQFF. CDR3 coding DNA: TGTGCCAGTAGTACAACAGTAGTCACCTACAATGAGCAGTTCTTC.

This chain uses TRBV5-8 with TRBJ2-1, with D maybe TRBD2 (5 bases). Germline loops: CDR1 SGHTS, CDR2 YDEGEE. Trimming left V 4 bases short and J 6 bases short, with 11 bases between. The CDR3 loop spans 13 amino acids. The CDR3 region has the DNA TGTGCCAGCAGCCTCCAGCGGATCAATGAGCAGTTCTTC. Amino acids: CASSLQRINEQFF.

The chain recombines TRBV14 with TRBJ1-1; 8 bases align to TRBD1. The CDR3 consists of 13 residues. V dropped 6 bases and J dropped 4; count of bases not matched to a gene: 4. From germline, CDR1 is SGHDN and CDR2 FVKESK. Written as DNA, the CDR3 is TGTGCCAGCAGACGGCAGGGGGCCACTGAAGCTTTCTTT. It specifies CASRRQGATEAFF.

Here the CDR3 DNA reads TGTGCCAGCAGCCAAGGGGGACAGGGGGCAGCCGAGCAGTACTTC. Protein: CASSQGGQGAAEQYF. V usage is TRBV3-1 (or the pseudogene TRBV3-2) and J usage is TRBJ2-7; 12 bases align to TRBD1. This CDR3 is built from 15 residues. With 1 base clipped from V and 6 bases from J, the junction kept 4 bases outside the gene matches. Germline V CDR1 and CDR2: LGHDT, YNNKEL (reference sequence).

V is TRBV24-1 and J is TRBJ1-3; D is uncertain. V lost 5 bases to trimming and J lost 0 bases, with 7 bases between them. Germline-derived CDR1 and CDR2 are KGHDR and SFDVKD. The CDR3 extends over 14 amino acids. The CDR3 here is CATSGPGSGNTIYF. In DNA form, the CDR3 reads TGTGCCACCAGTGGGCCAGGCTCTGGAAACACCATATATTTT.

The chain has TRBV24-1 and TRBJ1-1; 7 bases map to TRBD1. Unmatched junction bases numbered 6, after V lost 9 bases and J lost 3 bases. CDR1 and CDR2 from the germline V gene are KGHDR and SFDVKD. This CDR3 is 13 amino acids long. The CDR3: CATRGQADTEAFF. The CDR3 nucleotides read TGTGCCACCCGAGGACAGGCCGACACTGAAGCTTTCTTT.

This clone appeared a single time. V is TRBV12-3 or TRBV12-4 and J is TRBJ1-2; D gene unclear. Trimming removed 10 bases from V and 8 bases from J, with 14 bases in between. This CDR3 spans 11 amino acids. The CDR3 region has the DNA TGTGCCACCTCTCGAGGGTACGGCTACACCTTC. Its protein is CATSRGYGYTF.

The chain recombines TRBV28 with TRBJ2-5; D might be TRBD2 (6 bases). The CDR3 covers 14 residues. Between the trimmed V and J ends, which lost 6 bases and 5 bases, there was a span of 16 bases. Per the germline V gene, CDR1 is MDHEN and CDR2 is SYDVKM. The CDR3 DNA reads TGTGCCAGCAGCCTCCCCGCGGGGTCGGAGACCCAGTACTTC. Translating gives CASSLPAGSETQYF.

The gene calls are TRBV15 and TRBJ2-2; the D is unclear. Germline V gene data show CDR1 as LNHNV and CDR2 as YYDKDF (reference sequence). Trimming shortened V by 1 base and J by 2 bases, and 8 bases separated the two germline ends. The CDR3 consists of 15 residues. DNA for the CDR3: TGTGCCACCAGCAGAGTGGGCCCCAACACCGGGGAGCTGTTTTTT. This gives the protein CATSRVGPNTGELFF.

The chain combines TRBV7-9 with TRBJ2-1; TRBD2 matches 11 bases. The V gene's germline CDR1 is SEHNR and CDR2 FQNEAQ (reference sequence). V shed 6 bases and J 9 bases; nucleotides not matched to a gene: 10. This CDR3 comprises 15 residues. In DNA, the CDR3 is TGTGCCAGCAGATCTAGAGCGGGACTAGCGGTTGAGCAGTTCTTC. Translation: CASRSRAGLAVEQFF.

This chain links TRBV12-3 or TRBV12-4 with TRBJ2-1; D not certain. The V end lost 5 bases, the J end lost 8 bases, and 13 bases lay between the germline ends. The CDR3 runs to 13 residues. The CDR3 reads CASSLRGADEQFF. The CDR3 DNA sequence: TGTGCCAGCAGTCTCCGAGGAGCAGATGAGCAGTTCTTC.

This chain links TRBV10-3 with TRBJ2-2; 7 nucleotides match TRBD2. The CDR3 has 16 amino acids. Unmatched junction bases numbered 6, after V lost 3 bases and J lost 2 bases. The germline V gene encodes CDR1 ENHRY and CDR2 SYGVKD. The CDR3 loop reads CAISDVLAANTGELFF. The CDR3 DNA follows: TGTGCCATCAGTGATGTGCTAGCGGCCAACACCGGGGAGCTGTTTTTT.

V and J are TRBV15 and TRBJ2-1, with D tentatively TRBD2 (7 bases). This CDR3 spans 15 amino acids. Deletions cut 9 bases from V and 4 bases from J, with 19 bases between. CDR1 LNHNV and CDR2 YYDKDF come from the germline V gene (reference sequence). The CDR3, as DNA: TGTGCCACAGCCGTGGGGGCGGGAGAGTACAATGAGCAGTTCTTC. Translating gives CATAVGAGEYNEQFF. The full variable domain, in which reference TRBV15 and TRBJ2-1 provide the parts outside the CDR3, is DAMVIQNPRYQVTQFGKPVTLSCSQTLNHNVMYWYQQKSSQAPKLLFHYYDKDFNNEADTPDNFQSRRPNTSFCFLDIRSPGLGDTAMYLCATAVGAGEYNEQFFGPGTRLTVL.